These 17 T cell receptor beta chains originate from one sample sequenced in a study of cytomegalovirus exposure and HLA in healthy donors. 60 Vbeta and 13 Jbeta primers were used in PCR. Assay: immunoSEQ multiplex PCR; the TCRdb copy retains only in-frame clones and omits some. Among about 170,000 clones listed, around 80% were seen once. The sample comprised PBMCs. These receptor sequences come from a male donor in good health and CMV-seronegative.

This clone was recorded once. V and J are TRBV18 and TRBJ1-5, with D perhaps TRBD1 (6 bases). Germline V gives CDR1 KGHSH, CDR2 LQKENI. V was shortened by 6 bases and J by 2 bases, with 11 bases between the two germline ends. The CDR3 is 14 residues long. The CDR3: CASSAKGGNQPQHF. Written as DNA, the CDR3 is TGTGCCAGCTCTGCCAAGGGGGGCAATCAGCCCCAGCATTTT.

The chain joins TRBV6-5 to TRBJ1-2, with D maybe TRBD1 (5 bases). The V gene lost 2 bases and the J gene lost 5 bases, with 12 bases spanning the gap. Looked up from germline, CDR1 is MNHEY and CDR2 is SVGAGI. The CDR3 length is 14 residues. The DNA for the CDR3 is TGTGCCAGCAGTTACCTTCAAACAGGATATGGCTACACCTTC. Its protein is CASSYLQTGYGYTF.

The chain couples TRBV27 to TRBJ2-7, with 7 bases identical to TRBD2. The CDR3 consists of 15 residues. After removal of 3 bases from V and 3 bases from J, the junction contained 8 bases not matched to a gene. The V gene's germline CDR1 is MNHEY and CDR2 SMNVEV (reference sequence). The chain's CDR3 is CASSFLGGSFYEQYF. The CDR3 DNA reads TGTGCCAGCAGTTTTCTCGGCGGGAGTTTCTACGAGCAGTACTTC.

The chain links TRBV5-4 to TRBJ2-7; 8 bases match TRBD2. Germline loops: CDR1 SGHNT, CDR2 YYREEE (reference sequence). The V segment lost 1 base and the J segment 3 bases; nucleotides outside the gene matches: 3. The CDR3 has 14 residues. The CDR3 bases are TGTGCCAGCAGCTTGAGCGGGAGAAGCTACGAGCAGTACTTC. Protein product: CASSLSGRSYEQYF.

Comment on this clone: Other DNA sequences in the same sample also yield this CDR3. CDR3 sequence reads: CASSPPSSYEQYF. The CDR3 region has the DNA TGTGCCAGCTCACCACCGAGCTCCTACGAGCAGTACTTC. The chain links TRBV18 to TRBJ2-7; no clear D. Trimming stripped 0 bases from V and 0 bases from J, with 3 bases between. The CDR3 has 13 residues. CDR1 and CDR2 from the germline V gene are KGHSH and LQKENI.

This clone was recorded a few times. The rearrangement joins TRBV6-1 to TRBJ2-7, with TRBD1 matching over 9 bases. V was pared by 4 bases and J by 5 bases, with 9 bases of the junction left unmatched. CDR3 size: 15 residues. Per germline, CDR1 MNHNS and CDR2 SASEGT. The CDR3 sequence: CASSATTGGGNEQYF. CDR3 DNA sequence: TGTGCCAGCAGTGCAACTACAGGGGGCGGCAACGAGCAGTACTTC.

CDR3 in amino acids: CSARRREASYNEQFF. The CDR3 DNA is TGCAGCGCTCGTAGGCGGGAGGCCTCCTACAATGAGCAGTTCTTC. The genes are TRBV29-1 and TRBJ2-1; TRBD2 matches 8 bases. J was trimmed by 0 bases and V by 7 bases; bases with no gene match: 8. Germline V gene data show CDR1 as SQVTM and CDR2 as ANQGSEA. This CDR3 has 15 residues.

The chain has TRBV6-5 and TRBJ2-7; TRBD1 aligns across 8 bases. The CDR3 is made up of 12 amino acids. In germline, CDR1 is MNHEY, CDR2 SVGAGI. V shed 7 bases, J shed 10 bases, and the junction held 9 bases outside the gene matches. The DNA of the CDR3 is TGTGCCAGCACCCCCGGGACAGGTGACCAGTACTTC. This encodes CASTPGTGDQYF.

The chain links TRBV9 to TRBJ1-2; the match to TRBD1 covers 10 bases. V was clipped by 2 bases and J by 11 bases; unmatched bases: 12. This CDR3 is 15 amino acids long. CDR1 is SGDLS and CDR2 is YYNGEE in the germline V gene. Here the CDR3 DNA reads TGTGCCAGCAGCGTCACAGGGACAGGGGCCGAGAAATACACCTTC. Its translation is CASSVTGTGAEKYTF.

The rearrangement links TRBV2 to TRBJ1-2, with TRBD1 matching over 10 bases. CDR1 is SNHLY, CDR2 FYNNEI, per germline. V was pared by 11 bases and J by 6 bases, with 6 bases of the junction left unmatched. The CDR3 sequence is 12 residues long. The CDR3 is CADNDRGHGYTF. In DNA form, the CDR3 reads TGTGCCGACAACGACAGGGGGCATGGCTACACCTTC.

This chain uses TRBV11-3 with TRBJ2-1; D is possibly TRBD1 (5 bases). Germline V gene data show CDR1 as SGHNT and CDR2 as YENEEA. The V end was cut by 9 bases, the J end by 15 bases, with 24 bases between. CDR3 length: 13 amino acids. The CDR3 loop reads CARNLKPARQSFF. DNA for the CDR3: TGTGCCAGAAACCTAAAACCCGCAAGACAGTCGTTCTTC.

This clone showed up just once. The rearrangement joins TRBV5-1 to TRBJ2-7, with TRBD2 identical over 7 bases. From germline, CDR1 is SGHRS and CDR2 YFSETQ. There are 15 residues in the CDR3. With 4 bases clipped from V and 6 bases from J, the junction kept 13 bases outside the gene matches. The CDR3 is CASSPEARESREQYF. The DNA of the CDR3 is TGCGCCAGCAGCCCCGAGGCGCGGGAGTCCCGCGAGCAGTACTTC.

The J gene is TRBJ2-7, the V gene TRBV29-1, with TRBD1 as a possible D gene (6 bases). The CDR3 has 14 residues. Germline values: CDR1 SQVTM, CDR2 ANQGSEA. V was pared by 6 bases and J by 3 bases, with 18 bases between. This CDR3 reads CSVHLTGTYYEQYF. The DNA for the CDR3 is TGCAGCGTCCACCTGACAGGTACCTACTACGAGCAGTACTTC.

This chain connects TRBV6-6 to TRBJ2-7; TRBD1 matches 7 bases. Trimming cost V 7 bases and J 0 bases; bases outside gene matches: 3. Per the germline V gene, CDR1 is MNHNY and CDR2 is SVGAGI (reference sequence). The CDR3 has 13 residues. CDR3 sequence (DNA): TGTGCCAGCACCTGGGACAGCTCCTACGAGCAGTACTTC. It translates to CASTWDSSYEQYF.

This sequence joins TRBV4-2 and TRBJ2-7; a possible D gene is TRBD1 (5 bases). V was shortened by 0 bases and J by 3 bases, with 18 bases between the two germline ends. CDR3 length: 17 amino acids. Germline V gene lookup returns CDR1 LGHNA and CDR2 YNFKEQ. CDR3 amino acids: CASSQDPTGEDGYEQYF. CDR3 bases: TGTGCCAGCAGCCAAGATCCAACAGGTGAGGATGGCTACGAGCAGTACTTC.

The chain recombines TRBV28 with TRBJ2-7, with 7 bases that match TRBD1. J gave up 0 bases and V 1 base, and 6 bases lay outside the gene matches. The CDR3 has 16 amino acids. Germline lookup yields CDR1 MDHEN and CDR2 SYDVKM. CDR3 sequence reads: CASSLSPGQISYEQYF. The CDR3 bases are TGTGCCAGCAGTTTATCCCCGGGACAGATCTCCTACGAGCAGTACTTC.

The rearrangement uses TRBV7-3 and TRBJ2-1; 11 positions agree with TRBD1. After removal of 4 bases from V and 6 bases from J, the junction contained 5 bases not matched to a gene. This CDR3 spans 15 amino acids. From germline, CDR1 is SGHTA and CDR2 FQGTGA. The CDR3 DNA reads as TGTGCCAGCAGCTCCGGGACAGGGGGGATCAATGAGCAGTTCTTC. Amino acid sequence: CASSSGTGGINEQFF.